Detailed here is one TCR beta chain. Its antigen is unknown. This CDR3 is built from 16 residues. Germline values: CDR1 SGHRS, CDR2 YFSETQ. V was pared by 0 bases and J by 4 bases, with 16 bases between. TCRdb redid the calling of the 5' RACE reads with MiXCR, one entry per CDR3 protein. The table shows roughly 1.6 million distinct CDR3 sequences, with about 31% occurring only once. The data stem from a study of identical twins. Overall study findings and caveats: In zero-insertion analyses, partial confounding could arise from invariant MAIT and iNKT cells.

Source material: cord blood. The clonotype originates from a newborn girl in good health. This chain connects TRBV5-1 to TRBJ1-2; D gene unclear. The CDR3 is CASSLVGDGVSYGYTF. CDR3 DNA sequence: TGCGCCAGCAGCTTGGTGGGTGATGGGGTGTCCTATGGCTACACCTTC.